This T cell receptor beta chain was identified during a study of cytomegalovirus exposure and HLA in healthy donors (dated by TCRdb to 2016 to 2017). Study-level background: An earlier analysis of under 600 of the donors reported approximately 300 Gb of sequence data and approximately 110 million unique TCR beta sequences from 150 million to 200 million T cells. Roughly 310 gigabases of sequencing data and around 87 million unique TCR sequences were included in an early release covering several hundred HLA-typed donors. Of the 398 genotyped donors, less than 85% were placed in the genetic ancestry cluster associated with self-reported Caucasian donors. The study aimed to test whether signatures of past pathogen exposure could be identified by cataloging public T cell receptors. The T cell repertoires of several hundred subjects were profiled by immunosequencing and related to cytomegalovirus serostatus. In addition to the first cohort of 500 to 850 subjects, a separate validation cohort of 120 different subjects was used. To predict cytomegalovirus infection status, the study brought together high-throughput TCR immunosequencing, statistical association of individual TCRs with disease status, and machine learning. In a later analysis, previously published TCR beta repertoires from 670 or so donors were re-analyzed and high-resolution HLA genotyping was added so that TCR occurrence patterns could be studied. The later analysis used no new phenotypic data to find candidate immune exposures, relying instead on TCR beta sequences and their occurrence across donors. In an earlier analysis of over 550 of the donors, high-throughput TCR beta sequencing was used to judge whether each TCR beta V gene segment behaved as functional or pseudogenic. Donor age, sex, ethnicity and CMV serostatus were collected together with the repertoire data. A later genetic analysis used genome-wide SNP genotypes for about 55% of the 666 donors, treating that subset as a discovery cohort. Every repertoire in the discovery cohort had been generated on one and the same sequencing platform. HLA typing covered class I and class II loci at four-digit resolution. Typing coverage varied by locus: roughly 620-640 donors for A, B, C, DRB1 and DQB1; more than 500 for DQA1; 606 for DPA1; roughly 450 for DPB1. Four or five DR-DQ haplotypes were handled as single units for association and clustering because linkage in the cohort was strong. Among a few hundred genotyped donors of the cohort, an average of about 240,000 unique TCR beta nucleotide sequences were sequenced per donor, roughly 20% of them non-productive.

The cohort was made up of about 670 healthy bone marrow donors. Cohort members were all nominally healthy when sampled, although unrecorded immune exposures were likely present. The donor tested CMV seronegative and was one of the 352 seronegative cohort members. Each donor provided a peripheral blood sample, and peripheral blood mononuclear cells were used for TCR beta sequencing. Genomic DNA extraction from the blood cell samples was performed with the Qiagen DNeasy Blood Extraction Kit. Preparation of the library involved the immunoSEQ multiplex PCR assay. For the multiplex PCR, a mixture combining 60 forward primers for TCR Vbeta segments and 13 reverse primers for TCR Jbeta segments was used. The CDR3 region of rearranged TCR beta genes was amplified from genomic DNA with a multiplex PCR assay. On the Illumina HiSeq System, the amplified TCR beta libraries were sequenced as 87-base-pair reads. The study's own analysis went as follows. A later analysis counted some 74 million unique TCR beta chains across the 650 to 700 repertoires, and some 11 million of these chains were shared by at least two donors. Raw reads were error-corrected and collapsed into unique sequences by a nearest-neighbor algorithm in which closely related sequences were merged to remove PCR and sequencing errors. V, D and J gene segments were assigned by aligning CDR3 sequences to IMGT reference sequences. For a sequence to be retained, a match of at least six nucleotides was required to both a V gene segment and a J gene segment. A rearrangement counted as productive if the CDR3 had no stop codons and remained in frame with V and J, and every other rearrangement counted as non-productive. Following IMGT convention, CDR3 was defined as the stretch from the second conserved V-encoded cysteine to the conserved J-encoded phenylalanine. In an earlier analysis of 500 to 650 of the donors, sequences lacking an unambiguous match to a single V gene segment were excluded. An earlier analysis of several hundred of the donors called V segments functional above 56.7% productive rearrangements and segregating when the between-donor standard deviation exceeded 5%. A statistical classification framework was built for diagnosing cytomegalovirus status from the catalog of TCR beta chain sequences. In a later analysis, TCR nucleotide sequences were compared against IMGT/GENE-DB human TR gene sequences so that V and J genes could be assigned. Using the TCRdist pipeline, a later analysis assigned CDR3 sequences along with most-parsimonious VDJ recombination scenarios. In a later analysis, every TCR beta chain was defined by the combination of its CDR3 amino acid sequence and its V-gene family, and reads without a unique V-gene family were dropped. As a way to deal with suspected cross-contamination and a sequencing artifact, a later analysis dropped roughly 600 nucleotide sequences that were highly shared and had low generation probability. In a later analysis, a clonal expansion index was calculated for each public chain from normalized within-repertoire ranks of inferred template counts. A later analysis computed generation probabilities with a VDJ recombination model fitted to out-of-frame rearrangements, and checked the results against IGoR. A later analysis scored TCR-TCR, TCR-HLA and TCR-CMV co-occurrence with hypergeometric tests, applying a repertoire-size bias correction to TCR pairs. A later analysis estimated false discovery rates by permuting HLA or CMV assignments 20 times. A later analysis grouped co-occurring TCRs with DBSCAN, adding TCRdist sequence similarity when clustering within HLA-allele-positive subsets. Repertoires with fewer than 30,000 or more than 120,000 public chains, plus five repertoires with anomalous nucleotide sharing, were excluded from co-occurrence clustering. Held by TCRdb, this immuneACCESS table contains in-frame sequences only and omits some clones. Under half of the omission traces to an unresolved V gene where checked; the cause of the rest is unknown. V, J and clone size reflect that table, while D and trimming were determined from the DNA. The sample table holds some 150,000 clones, of which approximately 85% were seen once. Approximately 2.5% of the sample goes to the ten largest clones.

Study-level results and caveats: In a later genetic analysis, a missense DCLRE1C variant was associated with V-gene and J-gene trimming of TCR beta chains, and the association was replicated in an independent cohort. When HLA alleles, especially DR and DQ, strongly co-occurred, attributing TCR associations to individual alleles was difficult. A further reported finding was that TCR beta sequences accurately predicted the HLA-A and HLA-B alleles for most subjects in the first cohort. The earlier analysis of approximately 540 of the donors excluded approximately 17 rarely observed V segments, including chromosome 9 orphons, because counts were too low. In a later analysis, over 15,000 TCR beta sequences were associated with specific HLA alleles at a false discovery rate of 0.05. A cluster of highly shared sequence variants was judged likely to represent a technical artifact of the sequencing pipeline. Roughly uniform sequencing depth across donors was assumed in presence/absence analyses, although this assumption may not hold. According to a later analysis, parvovirus B19, influenza, CMV and Epstein-Barr virus appeared linked to several top co-occurrence clusters. Broadly in line with IMGT annotations, most TCR beta V segments showed up in productive rearrangements about 87% or about 30% of the time in an earlier analysis of around 600 of the donors. It was suggested by the authors that the approach could potentially be generalized to other disease states and immunological phenotypes. According to a later analysis, TCR association rates differed among HLA loci, with DRB1 alleles showing the most associated TCRs and HLA-C alleles showing the fewest. Compared with equally common non-associated chains, HLA-associated TCR beta chains in a later analysis were more clonally expanded and had lower generation probabilities. Correlated functional status among segregating V segments might be attributable to linkage disequilibrium, but an unknown experimental factor could not be ruled out. CMV serostatus was the only immune exposure information available for the cohort. Some IMGT-functional V segments, including TRBV6-2 and TRBV6-3, could not be distinguished by the 87-base-pair reads and were therefore excluded. The cohort was sequenced for TCR beta chains only, and without alpha or paired-chain data the features that could be detected were limited. Because HLA typing was missing for some donors at each locus, association tests included only the typed subset. While some public TCRs were present in many individuals, most TCR sequences turned up only very rarely across donors. Most CMV-associated TCR beta chains appeared to be HLA-restricted in a later analysis, and the HLA associations seemed to be driven largely by CMV exposure. The classifier was reported to diagnose cytomegalovirus status with high specificity and sensitivity in both the original and validation cohorts. According to a later genetic analysis, donors in an Asian-associated ancestry cluster had fewer N-insertions in productive TCRs than the approximately 610-donor mean. Three of the identified cytomegalovirus-associated TCR beta chains were confirmed in vitro to be specific for cytomegalovirus antigens. The study listed approximately 150 TCR beta chains as associated with cytomegalovirus.

About this clone itself: What antigen it recognizes has not been identified. Per-base quality was not reported, and no clone a single base away is much larger than it.

V is trimmed back by 7 bases and J by 7 bases, and the junction contains 11 bases that no gene match accounts for. The CDR3 spans 14 residues, from the cysteine through the phenylalanine. Only CDR3 DNA is held: 42 bases, read in frame from base 1. Per the germline V gene, SGHRS is the CDR1 and YFSETQ is the CDR2. This clonotype was obtained from a woman aged 18 to 35 in good health and CMV-seronegative. The source material was PBMCs. The sequence joins TRBV5-1 to TRBJ1-2; 9 junctional bases match TRBD1. The nucleotide sequence is given as TGCGCCAGCCACCCGGGACAGGGCTGGACTGGCTACACCTTC. This gives the protein CASHPGQGWTGYTF.